The entry that follows covers one T cell receptor beta chain sequence. Its antigen is not known. The PCR made use of 60 Vbeta and 13 Jbeta primers. Repertoires were generated with immunoSEQ multiplex PCR, while TCRdb's copy carries only in-frame clones and drops some. Counted here are a few hundred thousand clones, about 90% occurring once; the ten biggest clones make up 1.7%. The CDR3 has 16 residues. The germline V gene encodes CDR1 SGHVS and CDR2 FNYEAQ. Trimming took 3 bases from V and 2 from J; bases not matched to a gene: 7. These data are taken from a study of cytomegalovirus exposure and HLA in healthy donors. Looking at the study overall: There were 100 million to 120 million unique TCR beta sequences, drawn from approximately 180 million T cells, in an earlier analysis. Whole-study results and caveats: A highly shared variant cluster was judged a likely technical artifact.

Sequences were obtained from PBMCs. The sequence derives from a girl between 2 and 10 years old in good health and CMV-seronegative. This chain links TRBV7-6 with TRBJ1-3; 7 nucleotides line up with TRBD1. CDR3 sequence: CASSLATGFTGNTIYF. In nucleotides, the CDR3 is TGTGCCAGCAGCTTGGCGACAGGGTTTACTGGAAACACCATATATTTT.